These 7 T cell receptor beta chains came from one sample sequenced in a study of early T cells in non-severe SARS-CoV-2 infection. TCRdb passed the 5' RACE reads through MiXCR, listing each CDR3 protein once. The repertoire consists of under 65,000 distinct CDR3 sequences, with over 10% occurring once and the leading ten covering about 9.3%. The sample consisted of whole blood, taken at baseline. These receptors came from an adult who was a healthcare worker with PCR-confirmed SARS-CoV-2 infection or an uninfected control (not recorded which).

This clonotype has more than one count but fewer than ten. The J gene is TRBJ1-2, the V gene TRBV4-3; TRBD1 aligns across 7 bases. The J segment lost 5 bases and the V segment lost 1 base, leaving 7 bases of the junction unmatched. This CDR3 contains 15 residues. Germline CDR1 and CDR2: LGHNA and YSLEER. CDR3 sequence reads: CASSQVRGQLYGYTF. Here the CDR3 DNA reads TGCGCCAGCAGCCAAGTTCGGGGACAGCTATATGGCTACACCTTC.

The rearrangement uses TRBV20-1 and TRBJ1-2; D is uncertain. The CDR3 sequence is 12 residues long. Germline loops: CDR1 DFQATT, CDR2 SNEGSKA (reference sequence). Trimming shortened V by 3 bases and J by 10 bases, and 15 bases separated the two germline ends. In DNA form, the CDR3 reads TGCAGTGCTAGGGGTAGGAGCGGTGACTACACCTTC. This translates into CSARGRSGDYTF.

This clonotype was seen a handful of times. The chain employs TRBV5-4 and TRBJ1-2; 10 nucleotides match TRBD1. V was clipped by 4 bases and J by 4 bases; unmatched bases: 4. The CDR3 spans 14 residues. CDR1 is SGHNT, CDR2 YYREEE, per germline (reference sequence). Here the CDR3 reads CASSRTGGAYGYTF. In DNA form, the CDR3 reads TGTGCCAGCAGCAGGACAGGGGGGGCCTATGGCTACACCTTC.

In its sample, this clonotype was seen a few times. The chain carries TRBV27 and TRBJ1-1; the D is unclear. CDR1 is MNHEY and CDR2 is SMNVEV in the germline V gene (reference sequence). The CDR3 totals 16 residues. Trimming took off 5 bases at V and 0 bases at J, with 16 bases between the two ends. This CDR3 is CASSSSGTAMNTEAFF. CDR3 bases: TGTGCCAGCAGTAGTTCGGGCACAGCCATGAACACTGAAGCTTTCTTT.

There are many counts of this clonotype. The CDR3 sequence: CASSSVLVLEQYF. The CDR3 DNA is TGTGCCAGCAGCTCTGTACTTGTGCTCGAGCAGTACTTC. The chain uses TRBV7-9 and TRBJ2-7; D unresolved. V lost 4 bases and J lost 6, with 13 bases in between. There are 13 residues in the CDR3. Germline-derived CDR1 and CDR2 are SEHNR and FQNEAQ (reference sequence).

This clonotype has ten or more counts. In DNA form, the CDR3 reads TGTGCCACCAGTGCAAGCAATCAGCCCCAGCATTTT. This translates into CATSASNQPQHF. This rearrangement joins TRBV24-1 to TRBJ1-5, with D unclear. The CDR3 is 12 amino acids. V lost 5 bases, J lost 1 base, and 2 bases lay in between. The germline V gene encodes CDR1 KGHDR and CDR2 SFDVKD.

This clonotype was seen more than once but under ten times. The chain carries TRBV30 and TRBJ2-7; TRBD2 agrees at 7 bases. Germline V gene lookup returns CDR1 GTSNPN and CDR2 SVGIG (reference sequence). There are 14 residues in the CDR3. Unmatched junction bases numbered 9, after V lost 4 bases and J lost 3 bases. DNA for the CDR3: TGTGCCTGGAATAGTGCTAGCGGAATCTACGAGCAGTACTTC. Protein product: CAWNSASGIYEQYF. Looking up the rest from reference TRBV30 and TRBJ2-7 gives the full variable domain: SQTIHQWPATLVQPVGSPLSLECTVEGTSNPNLYWYRQAAGRGLQLLFYSVGIGQISSEVPQNLSASRPQDRQFILSSKKLLLSDSGFYLCAWNSASGIYEQYFGPGTRLTVT.